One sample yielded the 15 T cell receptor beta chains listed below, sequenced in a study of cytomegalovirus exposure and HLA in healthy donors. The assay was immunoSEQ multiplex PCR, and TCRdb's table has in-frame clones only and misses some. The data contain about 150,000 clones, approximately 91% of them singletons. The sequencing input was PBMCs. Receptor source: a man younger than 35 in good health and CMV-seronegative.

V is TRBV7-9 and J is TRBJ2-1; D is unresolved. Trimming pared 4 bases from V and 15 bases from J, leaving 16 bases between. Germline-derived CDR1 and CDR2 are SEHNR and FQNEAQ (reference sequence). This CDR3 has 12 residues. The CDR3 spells CASSSLPLDWFF. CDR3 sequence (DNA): TGTGCCAGCAGCTCGCTTCCATTAGACTGGTTCTTC.

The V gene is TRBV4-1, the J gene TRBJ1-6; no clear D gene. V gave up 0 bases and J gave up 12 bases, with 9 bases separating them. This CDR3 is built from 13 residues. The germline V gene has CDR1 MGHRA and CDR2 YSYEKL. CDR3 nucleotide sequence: TGCGCCAGCAGCCAAGAACCTCGGAGACCCCTCCACTTT. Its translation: CASSQEPRRPLHF.

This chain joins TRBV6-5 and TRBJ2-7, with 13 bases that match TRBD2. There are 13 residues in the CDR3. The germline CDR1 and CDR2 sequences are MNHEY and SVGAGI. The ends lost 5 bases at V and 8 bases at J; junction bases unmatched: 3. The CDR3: CASSHGTSGKQYV. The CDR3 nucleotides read TGTGCCAGCAGTCACGGGACTAGCGGGAAGCAGTACGTC.

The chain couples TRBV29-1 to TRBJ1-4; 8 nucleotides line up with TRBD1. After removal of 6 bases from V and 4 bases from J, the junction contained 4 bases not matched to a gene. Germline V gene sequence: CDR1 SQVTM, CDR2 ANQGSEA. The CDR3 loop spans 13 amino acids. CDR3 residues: CSVLGQGNEKLFF. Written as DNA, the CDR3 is TGCAGCGTCCTCGGACAGGGTAATGAAAAACTGTTTTTT.

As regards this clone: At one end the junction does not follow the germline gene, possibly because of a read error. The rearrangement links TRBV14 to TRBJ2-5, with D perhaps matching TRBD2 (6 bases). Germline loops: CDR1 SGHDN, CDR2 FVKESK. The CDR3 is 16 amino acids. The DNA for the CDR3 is TGTGCCAGCAGCGAAGAGGGACCCGGGAGAGGAGAGACCCAGTACTTC. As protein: CASSEEGPGRGETQYF.

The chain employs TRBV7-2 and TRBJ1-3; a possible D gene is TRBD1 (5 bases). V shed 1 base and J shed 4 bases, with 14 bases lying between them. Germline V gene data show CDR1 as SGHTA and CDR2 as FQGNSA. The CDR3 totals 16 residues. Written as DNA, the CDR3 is TGTGCCAGCAGCTTAGTATTCGGGGGATGGGGAAACACCATATATTTT. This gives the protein CASSLVFGGWGNTIYF. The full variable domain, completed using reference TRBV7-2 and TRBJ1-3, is GAGVSQSPSNKVTEKGKDVELRCDPISGHTALYWYRQSLGQGLEFLIYFQGNSAPDKSGLPSDRFSAERTGGSVSTLTIQRTQQEDSAVYLCASSLVFGGWGNTIYFGEGSWLTVV.

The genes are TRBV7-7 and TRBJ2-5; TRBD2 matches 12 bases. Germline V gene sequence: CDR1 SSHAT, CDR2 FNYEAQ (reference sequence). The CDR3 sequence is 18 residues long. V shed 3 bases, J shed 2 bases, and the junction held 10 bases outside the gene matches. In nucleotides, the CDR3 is TGTGCCAGCAGCTTCCCCCTAGCGGGAGGGCCGGATCAAGAGACCCAGTACTTC. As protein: CASSFPLAGGPDQETQYF.

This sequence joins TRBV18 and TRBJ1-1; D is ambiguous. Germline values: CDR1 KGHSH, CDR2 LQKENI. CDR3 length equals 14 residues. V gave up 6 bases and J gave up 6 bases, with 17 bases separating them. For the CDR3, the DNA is TGTGCCAGCTCGATCGGAGAAGAGGAGGCTGAAGCTTTCTTT. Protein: CASSIGEEEAEAFF.

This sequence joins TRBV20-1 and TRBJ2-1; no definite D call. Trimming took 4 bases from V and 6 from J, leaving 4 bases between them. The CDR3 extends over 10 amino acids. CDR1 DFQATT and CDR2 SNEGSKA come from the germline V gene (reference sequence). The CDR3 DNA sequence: TGCAGTGCTATCCTCAATGAGCAGTTCTTC. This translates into CSAILNEQFF.

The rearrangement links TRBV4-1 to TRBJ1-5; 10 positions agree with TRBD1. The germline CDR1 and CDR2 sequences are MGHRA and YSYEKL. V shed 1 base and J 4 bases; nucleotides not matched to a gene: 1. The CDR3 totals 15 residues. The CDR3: CASSQGDRGNQPQHF. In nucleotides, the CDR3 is TGCGCCAGCAGCCAAGGGGACAGGGGAAATCAGCCCCAGCATTTT.

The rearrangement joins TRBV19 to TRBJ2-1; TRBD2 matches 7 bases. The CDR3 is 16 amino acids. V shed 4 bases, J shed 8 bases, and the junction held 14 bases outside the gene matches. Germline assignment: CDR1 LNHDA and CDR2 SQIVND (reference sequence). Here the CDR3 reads CASSRGFGRAADEQFF. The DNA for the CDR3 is TGTGCCAGTAGTAGGGGTTTTGGGAGGGCCGCAGATGAGCAGTTCTTC.

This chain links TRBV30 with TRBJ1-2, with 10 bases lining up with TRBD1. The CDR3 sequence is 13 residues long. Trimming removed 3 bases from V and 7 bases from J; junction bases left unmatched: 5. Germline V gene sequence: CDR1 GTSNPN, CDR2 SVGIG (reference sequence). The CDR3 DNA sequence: TGTGCCTGGAGGGCGACAGGGGGCCTTGGCTACACCTTC. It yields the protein CAWRATGGLGYTF.

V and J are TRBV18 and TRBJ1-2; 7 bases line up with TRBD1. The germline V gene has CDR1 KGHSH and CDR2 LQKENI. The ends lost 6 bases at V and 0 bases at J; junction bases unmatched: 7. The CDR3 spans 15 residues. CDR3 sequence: CASSPTGTANYGYTF. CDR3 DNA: TGTGCCAGCTCGCCGACAGGGACCGCTAACTATGGCTACACCTTC.

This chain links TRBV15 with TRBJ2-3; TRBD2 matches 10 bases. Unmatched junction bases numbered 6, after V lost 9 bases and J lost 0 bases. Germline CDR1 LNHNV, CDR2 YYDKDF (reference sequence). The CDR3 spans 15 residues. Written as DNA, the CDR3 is TGTGCCACTGGGCTAGCGGGAGCCAGCACAGATACGCAGTATTTT. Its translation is CATGLAGASTDTQYF.

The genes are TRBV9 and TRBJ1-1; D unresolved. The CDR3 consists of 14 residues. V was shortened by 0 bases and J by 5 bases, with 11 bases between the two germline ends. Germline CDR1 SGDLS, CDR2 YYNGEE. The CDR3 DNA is TGTGCCAGCAGCGTAGAGAGGGATTGGACTGAAGCTTTCTTT. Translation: CASSVERDWTEAFF.